This TCR beta chain appears in the sequencing data of a study of cytomegalovirus exposure and HLA in healthy donors. This clone was observed a few times. Its antigen is not identified. The PCR used 60 Vbeta and 13 Jbeta primers. The assay was immunoSEQ multiplex PCR, and TCRdb's table has in-frame clones only and misses some. The repertoire holds fewer than 110,000 clones, with more than 70% as singletons. Study results and limitations: Later work found most CMV-associated TCR beta chains apparently HLA-restricted. For TCR beta chains, V- and J-gene trimming was later linked to a missense DCLRE1C variant. It was confirmed in vitro that a few of the CMV-associated chains were specific for CMV antigens. Several of the most significant clusters appeared linked to common viral pathogens, based on a later analysis.

The CDR3 is 13 amino acids. The ends lost 11 bases at V and 8 bases at J; junction bases unmatched: 12. Germline CDR1 reads LNHDA; CDR2 reads SQIVND (reference sequence). This clonotype was sampled from a man aged 25 to 45 in good health and CMV-seronegative. The V call is TRBV19, the J call TRBJ2-1, with 7 nucleotides matching TRBD2. Sample: PBMCs. DNA for the CDR3: TGTGCCTCCCGGGAGGTTGGTCGGGATGAGCAGTTCTTC. Translating it yields CASREVGRDEQFF.